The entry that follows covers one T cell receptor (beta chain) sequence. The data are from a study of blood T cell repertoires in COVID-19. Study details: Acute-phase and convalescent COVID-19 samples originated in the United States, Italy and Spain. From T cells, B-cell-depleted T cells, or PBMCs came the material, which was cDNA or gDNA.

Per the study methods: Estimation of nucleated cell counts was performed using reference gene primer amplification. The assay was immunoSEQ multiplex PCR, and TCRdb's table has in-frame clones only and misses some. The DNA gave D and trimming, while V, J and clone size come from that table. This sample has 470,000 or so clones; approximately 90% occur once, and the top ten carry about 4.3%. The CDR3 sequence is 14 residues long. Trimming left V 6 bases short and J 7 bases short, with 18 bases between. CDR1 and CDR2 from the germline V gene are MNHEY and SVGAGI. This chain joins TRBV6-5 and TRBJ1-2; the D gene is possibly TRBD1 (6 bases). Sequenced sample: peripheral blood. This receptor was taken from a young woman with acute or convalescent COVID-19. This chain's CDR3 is CASRKSGGGSGYTF. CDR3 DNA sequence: TGTGCCAGCAGGAAATCCGGGGGGGGCTCTGGCTACACCTTC.